The 16 T cell receptor beta chains given below trace back to one sample, sequenced in a study of long-term antiretroviral therapy in people with HIV (dated by TCRdb to between 2021 and 2023). The immunoSEQ hsTCRB v3.0 assay was used at survey level resolution for TRB variable region sequencing. Drawn from immuneACCESS, this table holds only the in-frame rearrangements with V and J called that TCRdb kept. Clones are partly lost; checked studies trace under half to an unresolved V gene and leave the rest unexplained. The sample table lists under 9,000 clones, approximately 80% of them with a count of one. The biggest ten clones account for 16% of the sample. The material sequenced was unsorted PBMCs, taken 0.1 years after starting antiretroviral therapy. The source is a man aged 35-49 years with HIV.

The V call is TRBV6-5, the J call TRBJ2-2, with a tentative D call TRBD1 (6 bases). Germline assignment: CDR1 MNHEY and CDR2 SVGAGI. There are 14 residues in the CDR3. V lost 6 bases to trimming and J lost 2 bases, with 10 bases between them. The CDR3 region has the DNA TGTGCCAGCAGACCCGGGACAAACACCGGGGAGCTGTTTTTT. Translated, it gives CASRPGTNTGELFF.

This clone was seen more than once but under ten times. V usage is TRBV6-5 and J usage is TRBJ1-2; 9 bases are a match to TRBD1. CDR3 size: 15 residues. Trimming at V came to 4 bases and at J to 2 bases, leaving 5 bases not matched to a gene. CDR1 is MNHEY and CDR2 is SVGAGI in the germline V gene. The chain's CDR3 is CASSWGQGANYGYTF. CDR3 bases: TGTGCCAGCAGTTGGGGACAGGGAGCAAACTATGGCTACACCTTC.

This clone was recorded a few times. This sample also contains other DNA sequences that code for the same CDR3. This chain joins TRBV6-1 and TRBJ1-1, with TRBD1 matching over 7 bases. After removal of 6 bases from V and 2 bases from J, the junction contained 6 bases not matched to a gene. The CDR3 length is 14 residues. Germline V gene data show CDR1 as MNHNS and CDR2 as SASEGT. The CDR3 sequence: CASSYRGLNTEAFF. The CDR3 nucleotides read TGTGCCAGCAGCTACAGGGGACTTAACACTGAAGCTTTCTTT.

This chain joins TRBV19 and TRBJ1-4; a weak D match, TRBD1 (5 bases). This CDR3 has 17 amino acids. CDR1 and CDR2 (germline): LNHDA, SQIVND (reference sequence). The V end lost 1 base, the J end lost 0 bases, and 12 bases lay between the germline ends. The CDR3 spells CASSIGTGSATNEKLFF. In DNA form, the CDR3 reads TGTGCCAGTAGTATAGGTACAGGAAGTGCAACTAATGAAAAACTGTTTTTT. The full variable domain, completed using reference TRBV19 and TRBJ1-4, is DGGITQSPKYLFRKEGQNVTLSCEQNLNHDAMYWYRQDPGQGLRLIYYSQIVNDFQKGDIAEGYSVSREKKESFPLTVTSAQKNPTAFYLCASSIGTGSATNEKLFFGSGTQLSVL.

The chain couples TRBV5-6 to TRBJ1-2; D gene uncertain. This CDR3 region has 13 residues. Germline lookup yields CDR1 SGHDT and CDR2 YYEEEE. V was pared by 1 base and J by 1 base, with 5 bases between. For the CDR3, the DNA is TGTGCCAGCAGCTTGCTAAATAACTATGGCTACACCTTC. It translates to CASSLLNNYGYTF.

V is TRBV30 and J is TRBJ2-1, with a tentative D call TRBD1 (6 bases). CDR1 GTSNPN and CDR2 SVGIG come from the germline V gene (reference sequence). V was clipped by 1 base and J by 7 bases, with 11 bases between them. The CDR3 runs to 13 residues. CDR3 bases: TGTGCCTGGAGTGCCGGCAGGGGTAATGAGCAGTTCTTC. This codes for CAWSAGRGNEQFF.

The chain couples TRBV5-1 to TRBJ1-1, with D possibly matching TRBD1 (6 bases). The CDR3 covers 13 residues. Between the trimmed V and J ends, which lost 4 bases and 1 base, there was a span of 8 bases. Per the germline V gene, CDR1 is SGHRS and CDR2 is YFSETQ. The CDR3 nucleotides are TGCGCCAGCAGCCGGACAGCGAACACTGAAGCTTTCTTT. Protein: CASSRTANTEAFF.

J is TRBJ1-6 and V is TRBV27; D gene uncertain. V gave up 3 bases and J gave up 13 bases, with 13 bases separating them. Germline V gene lookup returns CDR1 MNHEY and CDR2 SMNVEV (reference sequence). The CDR3 consists of 13 residues. The CDR3 loop is CASSFTDNSPLHF. The CDR3 DNA is TGTGCCAGCAGTTTTACCGACAACTCTCCCCTCCACTTT.

The chain links TRBV5-4 to TRBJ2-3; D unresolved. V was cut by 0 bases and J by 0 bases, with 8 bases left in between. This CDR3 spans 15 amino acids. Germline values: CDR1 SGHNT, CDR2 YYREEE (reference sequence). The CDR3 DNA is TGTGCCAGCAGCTTGGGGTCTGGGAGCACAGATACGCAGTATTTT. Translation gives CASSLGSGSTDTQYF. The full variable domain, in which reference TRBV5-4 and TRBJ2-3 provide the parts outside the CDR3, is ETGVTQSPTHLIKTRGQQVTLRCSSQSGHNTVSWYQQALGQGPQFIFQYYREEENGRGNFPPRFSGLQFPNYSSELNVNALELDDSALYLCASSLGSGSTDTQYFGPGTRLTVL.

The chain employs TRBV30 and TRBJ2-2; 7 nucleotides match TRBD1. Trimming took 3 bases from V and 4 from J; bases not matched to a gene: 5. The CDR3 is made up of 14 amino acids. Germline values: CDR1 GTSNPN, CDR2 SVGIG (reference sequence). This CDR3 reads CAWSRDSSTGELFF. CDR3 nucleotides: TGTGCCTGGAGCCGGGACAGTAGCACCGGGGAGCTGTTTTTT.

This chain uses TRBV9 with TRBJ2-2; D gene unclear. Germline lookup yields CDR1 SGDLS and CDR2 YYNGEE. The CDR3 is 14 amino acids. With 0 bases removed from V and 5 bases from J, the gap between germline ends came to 8 bases. The CDR3 region has the DNA TGTGCCAGCAGCGTAGCTTTGGGAACCGGGGAGCTGTTTTTT. Amino acid sequence: CASSVALGTGELFF.

The V and J genes are TRBV6-5 and TRBJ2-3; D remains ambiguous. The CDR3 spans 14 residues. CDR1 and CDR2 (germline): MNHEY, SVGAGI. V dropped 4 bases and J dropped 0 bases, with 8 bases sitting between them. CDR3 region: CASSLQVSTDTQYF. DNA of the CDR3: TGTGCCAGCAGTTTACAAGTTAGCACAGATACGCAGTATTTT.

This clone was seen once. The J gene is TRBJ2-3, the V gene TRBV7-8; D is unclear. The germline V gene has CDR1 SGHVS and CDR2 FQNEAQ. This CDR3 has 13 residues. V was trimmed by 6 bases and J by 3 bases, leaving 10 bases between them. Here the CDR3 reads CASRYSVTDTQYF. CDR3 bases: TGTGCCAGCAGGTACTCAGTGACAGATACGCAGTATTTT.

The chain is built from TRBV6-6 and TRBJ1-1; D possibly corresponds to TRBD1 (5 bases). This CDR3 spans 15 amino acids. Trimming took 4 bases from V and 0 from J, leaving 12 bases between them. Germline values: CDR1 MNHNY, CDR2 SVGAGI (reference sequence). For the CDR3, the DNA is TGTGCCAGCAGTTTGGACACCCTTTTGAACACTGAAGCTTTCTTT. This gives the protein CASSLDTLLNTEAFF.

This clone is medium-sized within its sample. The CDR3 here is CASSRSVAGDLSYEQYF. CDR3 bases: TGTGCCAGCTCCCGCAGTGTAGCGGGGGACCTATCCTACGAGCAGTACTTC. The rearrangement uses TRBV18 and TRBJ2-7; TRBD2 matches 9 bases. V dropped 6 bases and J dropped 1; count of bases not matched to a gene: 13. This CDR3 is 17 amino acids long. Per germline, CDR1 KGHSH and CDR2 LQKENI.

This clone is categorized as large. This specimen includes other DNA sequences encoding the same CDR3. The rearrangement links TRBV30 to TRBJ1-1; D is perhaps TRBD1 (6 bases). The CDR3 covers 11 residues. V was cut by 1 base and J by 8 bases, with 8 bases left in between. From germline, CDR1 is GTSNPN and CDR2 SVGIG (reference sequence). The CDR3 DNA sequence: TGTGCCTGGAGTGAGGGGGGGGAAGCTTTCTTT. This codes for CAWSEGGEAFF. Filled out from reference TRBV30 and TRBJ1-1, the complete variable domain reads SQTIHQWPATLVQPVGSPLSLECTVEGTSNPNLYWYRQAAGRGLQLLFYSVGIGQISSEVPQNLSASRPQDRQFILSSKKLLLSDSGFYLCAWSEGGEAFFGQGTRLTVV.